The 17 T cell receptor beta chains below were found in one sample sequenced in a study of tumor-infiltrating lymphocytes in primary liver carcinoma. cDNA specific to TCR beta was made from approximately 0.55 ug of total RNA, with a constant-region primer employed for priming. For TCR beta, libraries were produced by three nested multiplex PCR rounds using slightly modified ARM-PCR. A C-beta reverse primer and TRBV1-TRBV30 forward primers served in each of the first two PCR rounds, at about 9 cycles apiece. Using its own MiXCR run on the multiplex PCR reads, TCRdb lists one record per CDR3 protein. The sample has 310,000 or so distinct CDR3 sequences; around three fifths are singletons. Unsorted whole blood yielded the blood RNA, and germline DNA was also extracted. Sequencing input: peripheral blood. The receptor set was obtained from a woman aged 25 to 45 with primary liver carcinoma and hepatitis B virus infection.

With respect to this clonotype: Since no conserved phenylalanine or tryptophan closes the CDR3, a read error is the likely cause. This sequence joins TRBV6-2 or TRBV6-3 and TRBJ2-2; D perhaps matches TRBD1 (5 bases). Trimming removed 7 bases from V and 8 bases from J, with 23 bases in between. This CDR3 spans 16 amino acids. Germline CDR1 reads MNHEY; CDR2 reads SVGEGT. The CDR3 region has the DNA TGTGCCAGCAACCAAAACAGGTTCCGATTCACTGGGGAGCTGTTTATT. Residues: CASNQNRFRFTGELFI.

As to this clonotype: A read error may produce the germline difference seen at one junction end. CDR3 sequence reads: CDSTPTAGKYTGELFF. The CDR3, as DNA: TGTGACAGCACTCCGACGGCAGGGAAGTACACCGGGGAGCTGTTTTTT. This rearrangement joins TRBV6-2 or TRBV6-3 to TRBJ2-2; tentatively, D is TRBD1 (5 bases). Germline V CDR1 and CDR2: MNHEY, SVGEGT. This CDR3 has 16 residues.

The V and J genes are TRBV6-2 or TRBV6-3 and TRBJ2-2, with TRBD1 matching over 7 bases. CDR3 size: 15 residues. CDR1 is MNHEY and CDR2 is SVGEGT in the germline V gene. CDR3 sequence: CDTSATGKNTGELFF. The CDR3 DNA reads as TGTGACACCTCGGCGACAGGGAAAAATACCGGGGAGCTGTTTTTT.

Details on this clonotype: The junction departs from the called germline gene at one end, perhaps through a read error. This sequence joins TRBV6-5 and TRBJ2-7, with unresolved D. Germline V lookup: CDR1 MNHEY, CDR2 SVGAGI. CDR3 length equals 14 residues. CDR3 region: CANSYSWTAYKQYF. CDR3 bases: TGTGCCAACAGTTACTCGTGGACGGCCTACAAGCAGTACTTC.

About this clonotype: One end of the junction is discordant with germline, which a read error may explain. V usage is TRBV6-1 and J usage is TRBJ1-6; no definite D call. Looked up from germline, CDR1 is MNHNS and CDR2 is SASEGT. This CDR3 region has 14 residues. The CDR3: CASSEGVWDSPPHF. CDR3 DNA sequence: TGTGCCAGCAGTGAAGGAGTATGGGATTCACCCCCCCACTTT.

The J gene is TRBJ2-3, the V gene TRBV7-3, with TRBD1 as a possible D gene (5 bases). The V gene's germline CDR1 is SGHTA and CDR2 FQGTGA. This CDR3 is 14 amino acids long. Trimming removed 5 bases from V and 2 bases from J, with 11 bases in between. This CDR3 reads CASSPGFSTDTQYF. CDR3 bases: TGTGCCAGCAGCCCAGGGTTTTCCACAGATACGCAGTATTTT.

As for this clonotype: A much larger clone differs by one base, so this may be a read error. Without the conserved terminal phenylalanine or tryptophan, this CDR3 likely stems from a read error. This chain connects TRBV4-2 to TRBJ2-7; 9 nucleotides line up with TRBD1. V shed 4 bases, J shed 3 bases, and the junction held 10 bases outside the gene matches. The V gene's germline CDR1 is LGHNA and CDR2 YNFKEQ. The CDR3 length is 16 residues. As DNA, the CDR3 is TGTGCCAGCAGCCCAAATCCGGGACAGGGTATCTACGAGCAGTACTTG. This sequence encodes CASSPNPGQGIYEQYL.

This clonotype was seen more than once but under ten times. The J gene is TRBJ1-1, the V gene TRBV12-3 or TRBV12-4; possibly TRBD1 for D (6 bases). V was trimmed by 5 bases and J by 3 bases, leaving 22 bases between them. The CDR3 length is 17 residues. The CDR3, as DNA: TGTGCCAGCAGTGCCTCCCGGGTGGGGGAGGGGGACACTGAAGCTTTCTTT. Its protein product is CASSASRVGEGDTEAFF.

This clonotype has a single count. The CDR3 end shows no conserved phenylalanine or tryptophan, and so a read error is likely. V gene TRBV12-3 or TRBV12-4 combines with J gene TRBJ2-7, with D perhaps matching TRBD2 (5 bases). V lost 0 bases to trimming and J lost 6 bases, with 12 bases between them. CDR3 length: 14 residues. The CDR3 DNA reads as TGTGCCAGCAGTTTAGCTCGGGGTCGCTCCGAGCAGTACTAC. The encoded protein is CASSLARGRSEQYY.

Turning to this clonotype: At one boundary the junction diverges from the germline segment, which might be a read error. The rearrangement uses TRBV6-1 and TRBJ2-3; tentatively, D is TRBD2 (6 bases). Germline lookup yields CDR1 MNHNS and CDR2 SASEGT. The CDR3 spans 15 residues. The CDR3 loop reads CASRPGGTSTNTQYF. The CDR3 coding sequence is TGTGCCAGCAGGCCCGGTGGCACTAGCACAAATACGCAGTATTTT.

This clonotype was counted once. This chain uses TRBV11-3 with TRBJ2-6, with D unclear. Looked up from germline, CDR1 is SGHNT and CDR2 is YENEEA. The CDR3 extends over 18 amino acids. Trimming removed 5 bases at V and 4 bases at J, with 21 bases between. The chain's CDR3 is CASSPAGGMGSGANVLTF. As DNA, the CDR3 is TGTGCCAGCAGCCCGGCCGGTGGCATGGGCTCCGGGGCCAACGTCCTGACTTTC.

As concerns this clonotype: The junction and the germline gene differ at one end; a read error may be behind it. V usage is TRBV7-8 and J usage is TRBJ1-1; the match to TRBD1 covers 7 bases. Germline V gene lookup returns CDR1 SGHVS and CDR2 FQNEAQ. The CDR3 extends over 14 amino acids. The CDR3: CTSSLGTVNTEAFF. The CDR3 DNA reads TGTACCAGCAGTTTAGGGACAGTGAACACTGAAGCTTTCTTT. Full variable domain (missing parts from reference TRBV7-8 and TRBJ1-1): GAGVSQSPRYKVAKRGQDVALRCDPISGHVSLFWYQQALGQGPEFLTYFQNEAQLDKSGLPSDRFFAERPEGSVSTLKIQRTQQEDSAVYLCTSSLGTVNTEAFFGQGTRLTVV.

This clonotype was seen repeatedly, ten times or more. This chain links TRBV29-1 with TRBJ1-1; a weak D match, TRBD1 (6 bases). CDR3 length: 14 amino acids. Trimming took 1 base from V and 4 from J, leaving 13 bases between them. The germline gives CDR1 SQVTM, CDR2 ANQGSEA. CDR3 amino acids: CSVEAFKGVTEAFF. CDR3 DNA: TGCAGCGTTGAAGCCTTCAAGGGGGTCACTGAAGCTTTCTTT.

Ten or more counts support this clonotype. The chain links TRBV6-5 to TRBJ2-6, with unresolved D. V was trimmed by 2 bases and J by 0 bases, leaving 14 bases between them. The germline gives CDR1 MNHEY, CDR2 SVGAGI. This CDR3 region has 18 residues. CDR3 protein: CASSYGAASSSGANVLTF. CDR3 bases: TGTGCCAGCAGTTACGGCGCTGCGTCGAGCTCTGGGGCCAACGTCCTGACTTTC.

Comment on this clonotype: The conserved phenylalanine or tryptophan is not found at the CDR3 terminus, so this likely reflects a read error. This rearrangement joins TRBV12-3 or TRBV12-4 to TRBJ2-3, with 7 bases matching TRBD2. This CDR3 spans 13 amino acids. The V gene end was trimmed by 5 bases and the J gene end by 8 bases; junction bases not matched to a gene: 7. The CDR3 spells CASSLREYGTQYL. DNA of the CDR3: TGTGCCAGCAGTCTGCGGGAGTATGGTACGCAGTATTTA.

Details on this clonotype: One base away lies a much larger clone, so this may be a sequencing read error. This sequence joins TRBV12-3 or TRBV12-4 and TRBJ2-3; 9 bases map to TRBD2. Germline trimming cut 6 bases from V and 7 bases from J; bases unmatched to any gene: 11. The length of the CDR3 is 15 residues. DNA of the CDR3: TGTGCCAGCAGATCCGGGCGGGAGGGCTTAAATACGCAGTATTTT. Encoded protein: CASRSGREGLNTQYF.

The chain is built from TRBV7-9 and TRBJ2-3, with a weak D call TRBD2 (6 bases). V was shortened by 5 bases and J by 14 bases, with 26 bases between the two germline ends. CDR1 is SEHNR and CDR2 is FQNEAQ in the germline V gene (reference sequence). This CDR3 contains 15 residues. CDR3 coding DNA: TGTGCCAGCAGCCCGAGCGGGTGGTTAGCGGATACACCGTATTTT. Protein product: CASSPSGWLADTPYF.